These T cell receptor beta chains were read from a single sample in a study of chemoradiotherapy in HPV16-positive cancers. The table came from immunoSEQ multiplex PCR; TCRdb's copy has only in-frame clones and leaves some out. Here the sample spans over 8,500 clones, approximately 85% being singletons. The sample here was tumor tissue, taken from a patient who underwent chemoradiotherapy. These TCRs come from a human donor with HPV-associated anogenital cancer. The CDR3 runs from the conserved cysteine through the conserved F or W. Each record gives: V gene, D gene, clone size, J gene, CDR3 DNA, CDR3 protein. The D gene is left open where the match is weak. Rows give clone size only sometimes, using once, few, many, or a class for an expanded clone.

>TRBV4-2|.|.|TRBJ2-1
TGTGCCAGCAGTGGATCCAGCTCCTACAATGAGCAGTTCTTC
CASSGSSSYNEQFF
>TRBV6-1|.|.|TRBJ2-1
TGTGCCAGCAGTGAAGTACCCCCCTGGGGTGAGCAGTTCTTC
CASSEVPPWGEQFF
>TRBV5-7|.|.|TRBJ2-7
TGTGCCAGCAGCATCGACAGCCGATACGAGCAGTACTTC
CASSIDSRYEQYF
>TRBV18|.|once|TRBJ1-1
TGTGCCAGCTCACCGGGAAGTGAAGCTTTCTTT
CASSPGSEAFF
>TRBV19|TRBD1|.|TRBJ2-3
TGTGCCAGTAGCACCACAGGGGTCTGGACAGATACGCAGTATTTT
CASSTTGVWTDTQYF
>TRBV9|TRBD2|.|TRBJ2-3
TGTGCCAGCAGCGTGGGGACTAGCGGGAGTGTAGCTTACACAGATACGCAGTATTTT
CASSVGTSGSVAYTDTQYF
>TRBV19|.|.|TRBJ2-3
TGTGCCAGCGAAGGGACCGATACGCAGTATTTT
CASEGTDTQYF
>TRBV11-3|TRBD2|.|TRBJ2-1
TGTGCCAGCAGCCGGGGGGGCGGGACTAGCGGAGGGGGTGAGCAGTTCTTC
CASSRGGGTSGGGEQFF
>TRBV19|TRBD1|.|TRBJ2-7
TGTGCCAGTAGTCCCCGGGACAGGGGACAACACGAGCAGTACTTC
CASSPRDRGQHEQYF
>TRBV5-4|.|.|TRBJ2-7
TGTGCCAGCAGCCCTACATCGGTCGCCCACGAGCAGTACTTC
CASSPTSVAHEQYF
>TRBV5-1|.|.|TRBJ1-3
TGCGCCAGCAGCTTGGCCGCCGGGGACTCTGGAAACACCATATATTTT
CASSLAAGDSGNTIYF
>TRBV7-7|.|.|TRBJ2-7
TGTGCTAGCAGTTCATTCAGGGCTTACGAGCAGTACTTC
CASSSFRAYEQYF
>TRBV7-3|.|.|TRBJ2-2
TGTGCCAGCAGCTTAATACGGGGGGCTTCAGCCGGGGAGCTGTTTTTT
CASSLIRGASAGELFF
>TRBV5-3|.|.|TRBJ2-7
TGTGCCAGCAGCATCGACAGCCGATACGAGCAGTACTTC
CASSIDSRYEQYF
>TRBV15|.|.|TRBJ1-5
TGTGCCACCAGCAGCCCCCCCGACAGGTCGGGGACTGGCAATCAGCCCCAGCATTTT
CATSSPPDRSGTGNQPQHF
>TRBV7-9|TRBD1|.|TRBJ2-7
TGTGCCAGCAGTCGGACAGGCTACGAGCAGTACTTC
CASSRTGYEQYF
>TRBV11-2|.|.|TRBJ1-1
TGTGCCAGCAGCCTCGGGGGGAAGGACACTGAAGCTTTCTTT
CASSLGGKDTEAFF
>TRBV6-5|.|.|TRBJ2-2
TGTGCCAGCAGTTACTCTCGGGGCACCGGGGAGCTGTTTTTT
CASSYSRGTGELFF
>TRBV14|TRBD2|.|TRBJ2-7
TGTGCCAGCAGCCCTCGTTATCCCGGGGGGGGCTACGAGCAGTACTTC
CASSPRYPGGGYEQYF
>TRBV6-4|.|.|TRBJ1-4
TGTGCCAGCAGACTTTACTCCGGCGGTAATGAAAAACTGTTTTTT
CASRLYSGGNEKLFF
>TRBV6-5|.|.|TRBJ1-4
TGTGCCAGCAGTCCCTTGGGGGGTTACAATGAAAAACTGTTTTTT
CASSPLGGYNEKLFF
>TRBV11-2|.|.|TRBJ2-7
TGTGCCAGCAGCCCGGGACGGTTCAGCTCCTACGAGCAGTACTTC
CASSPGRFSSYEQYF
>TRBV6-5|TRBD1|.|TRBJ2-5
TGTGCCAGCACCCGGGACAGAAAAGAGACCCAGTACTTC
CASTRDRKETQYF
>TRBV9|.|.|TRBJ2-1
TGTGCCAGCAGCGTAGCGGCAGGGAGCTCCTACAATGAGCAGTTCTTC
CASSVAAGSSYNEQFF
>TRBV2|.|.|TRBJ1-5
TGTGCCAGCAGTGATGGGTCGGAATATAGCAATCAGCCCCAGCATTTT
CASSDGSEYSNQPQHF
>TRBV15|.|.|TRBJ2-5
TGTGCCACCAGCAGAGATGGACGGGAGCAAGAGACCCAGTACTTC
CATSRDGREQETQYF
>TRBV7-6|.|once|TRBJ2-5
TGTGCCAGCAGCTTAGCGAGTGTAGGGGGAGGAACCCAGTACTTC
CASSLASVGGGTQYF
>TRBV5-1|.|few|TRBJ2-7
TGCGCCAGCAGCCCTGAACGAACCGAGCAGTACTTC
CASSPERTEQYF
>TRBV7-2|TRBD2|.|TRBJ2-5
TGTGCCAGCAGCTTAGGTCCGGCGGGAGCCGCTGACCAAGAGACCCAGTACTTC
CASSLGPAGAADQETQYF
>TRBV19|TRBD1|once|TRBJ2-2
TGTGCCAGTAGTGGGACAGGGAGGACCGGGGAGCTGTTTTTT
CASSGTGRTGELFF
>TRBV5-1|TRBD2|.|TRBJ2-1
TGCGCCAGCAGCTCCTCCTACTTGCGGGGGGGCCTCGAGCAGTTCTTC
CASSSSYLRGGLEQFF
>TRBV10-1|.|once|TRBJ2-1
TGCGCCAGCACCCCCGACAGTGTCTACAATGAGCAGTTCTTC
CASTPDSVYNEQFF
>TRBV4-1|TRBD1|.|TRBJ1-6
TGCGCCAGCAGCCAACATCACAGGGGGCGCGTAGGCTCCTATAATTCACCCCTCCACTTT
CASSQHHRGRVGSYNSPLHF
>TRBV4-1|TRBD2|.|TRBJ2-1
TGCGCCAGCAGCTTCACTGGGACTAGCGGGGCTGGTGAGCAGTTCTTC
CASSFTGTSGAGEQFF
>TRBV15|.|.|TRBJ1-2
TGTGCCACCAGCAATGTGGCGCCGAACTATGGCTACACCTTC
CATSNVAPNYGYTF